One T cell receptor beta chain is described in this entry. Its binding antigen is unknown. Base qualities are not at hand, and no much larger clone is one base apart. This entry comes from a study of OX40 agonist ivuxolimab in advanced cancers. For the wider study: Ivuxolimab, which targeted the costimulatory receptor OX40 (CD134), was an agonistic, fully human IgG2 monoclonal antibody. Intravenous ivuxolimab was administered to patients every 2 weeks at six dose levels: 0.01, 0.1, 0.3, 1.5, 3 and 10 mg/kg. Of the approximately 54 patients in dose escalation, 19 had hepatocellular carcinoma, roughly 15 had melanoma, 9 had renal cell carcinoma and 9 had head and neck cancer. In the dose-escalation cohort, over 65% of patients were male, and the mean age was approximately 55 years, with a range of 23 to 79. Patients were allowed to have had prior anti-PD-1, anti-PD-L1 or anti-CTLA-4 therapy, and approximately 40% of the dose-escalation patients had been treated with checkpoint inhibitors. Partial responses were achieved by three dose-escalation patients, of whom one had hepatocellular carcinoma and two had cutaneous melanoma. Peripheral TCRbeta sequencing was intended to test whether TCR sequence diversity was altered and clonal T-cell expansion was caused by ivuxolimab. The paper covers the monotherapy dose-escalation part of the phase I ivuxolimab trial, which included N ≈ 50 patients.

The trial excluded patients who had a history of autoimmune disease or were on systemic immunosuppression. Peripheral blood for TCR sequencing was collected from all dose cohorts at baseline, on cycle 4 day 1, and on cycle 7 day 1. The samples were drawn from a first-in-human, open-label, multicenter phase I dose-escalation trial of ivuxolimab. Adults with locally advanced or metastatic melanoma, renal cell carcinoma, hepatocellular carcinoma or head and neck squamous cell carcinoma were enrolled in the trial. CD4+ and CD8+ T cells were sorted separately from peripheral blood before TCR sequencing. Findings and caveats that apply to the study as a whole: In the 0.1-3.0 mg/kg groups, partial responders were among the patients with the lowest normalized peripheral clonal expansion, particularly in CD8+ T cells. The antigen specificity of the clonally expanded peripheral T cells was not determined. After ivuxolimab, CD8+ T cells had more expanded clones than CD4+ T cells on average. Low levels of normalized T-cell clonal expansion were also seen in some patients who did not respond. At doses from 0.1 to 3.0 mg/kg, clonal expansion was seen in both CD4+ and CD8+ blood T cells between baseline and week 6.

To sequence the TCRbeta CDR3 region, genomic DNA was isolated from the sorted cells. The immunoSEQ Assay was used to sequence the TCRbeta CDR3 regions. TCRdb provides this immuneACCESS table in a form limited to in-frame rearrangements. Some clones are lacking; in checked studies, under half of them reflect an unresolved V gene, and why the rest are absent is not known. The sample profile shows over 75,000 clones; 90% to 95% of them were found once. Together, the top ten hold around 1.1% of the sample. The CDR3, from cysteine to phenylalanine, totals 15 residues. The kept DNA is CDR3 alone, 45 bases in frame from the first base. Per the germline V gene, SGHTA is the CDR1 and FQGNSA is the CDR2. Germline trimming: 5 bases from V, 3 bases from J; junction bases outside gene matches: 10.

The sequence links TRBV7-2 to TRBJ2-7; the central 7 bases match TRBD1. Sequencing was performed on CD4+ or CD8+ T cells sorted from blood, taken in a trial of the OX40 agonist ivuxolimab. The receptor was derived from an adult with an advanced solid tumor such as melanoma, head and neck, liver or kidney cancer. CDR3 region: CASSLRAGGYYEQYF. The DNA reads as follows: TGTGCCAGCAGCCTAAGGGCAGGGGGATACTACGAGCAGTACTTC.